These 2 T cell receptor beta chains were sequenced from one sample in a study of OX40 agonist ivuxolimab in advanced cancers. Libraries came from the immunoSEQ multiplex PCR assay. Entries here come from immuneACCESS through TCRdb and include only in-frame sequences with V and J called. Some clones fail to appear in such tables; in the studies checked, an unresolved V gene covers under half of the shortfall, and the cause of the remainder is unknown. The table for this sample lists about 64,000 clones; about 88% of them were counted only once. The top ten clonotypes cover around 3% of the sample. The specimen comprised CD4+ or CD8+ T cells sorted from blood, sampled in a trial of the OX40 agonist ivuxolimab. The source is an adult with an advanced solid tumor such as melanoma, head and neck, liver or kidney cancer.

The chain employs TRBV19 and TRBJ1-5; weak D call: TRBD1 (5 bases). V lost 3 bases and J 1 base, leaving 19 bases between the germline ends. CDR3 length: 18 residues. CDR1 and CDR2 from the germline V gene are LNHDA and SQIVND (reference sequence). The CDR3, as DNA: TGTGCCAGTAGTATGAGTTTCGGGGGGGGATTCAGCAATCAGCCCCAGCATTTT. It is translated as CASSMSFGGGFSNQPQHF.

The V call is TRBV19, the J call TRBJ1-2; TRBD1 might be the D (5 bases). The germline V gene encodes CDR1 LNHDA and CDR2 SQIVND (reference sequence). Trimming shortened V by 1 base and J by 2 bases, and 11 bases separated the two germline ends. CDR3 length: 15 amino acids. The DNA for the CDR3 is TGTGCCAGTAGTATAGTTGGGGGAGAGAACTATGGCTACACCTTC. This codes for CASSIVGGENYGYTF.